This entry describes one T cell receptor (beta chain). The sample belongs to a study of blood T cell repertoires in COVID-19. The wider study: From T cells, B-cell-depleted T cells, or PBMCs came the material, which was cDNA or gDNA.

Deletions cut 1 base from V and 5 bases from J, with 5 bases between. The CDR3 length is 13 residues. CDR1 is LGHNA, CDR2 YSLEER, per germline. TCRdb's table, derived via immunoSEQ multiplex PCR, lists solely in-frame clones and lacks some. Among 200,000 to 250,000 clones listed, 90% were seen once. The sample consisted of PBMCs or T cells enriched from blood (not recorded which). This TCR derives from a man aged 25 to 45 who had recovered from COVID-19. This chain links TRBV4-3 with TRBJ2-2; D is undetermined. The CDR3 is CASSQAPTGELFF. CDR3 nucleotide sequence: TGCGCCAGCAGCCAAGCCCCGACCGGGGAGCTGTTTTTT.